Shown below are 16 T cell receptor beta chains from a single sample sequenced in a study of blood T cell repertoires in COVID-19. TCRdb keeps only in-frame clones here, not all; method: immunoSEQ multiplex PCR. This table has just over 300,000 clones, 85% to 90% appearing once. The sequencing sample was made of PBMCs or T cells enriched from blood (not recorded which). All receptors derive from a man aged 25 to 40 who had recovered from COVID-19.

About this clone itself: The identical CDR3 is also encoded by other nucleotide sequences in the sample. The gene calls are TRBV6-5 and TRBJ1-1, with D unresolved. The CDR3 runs to 12 residues. Germline CDR1 and CDR2: MNHEY and SVGAGI. V dropped 6 bases and J dropped 1 base, with 6 bases sitting between them. CDR3 sequence (DNA): TGTGCCAGCAGCCTCCGGAACACTGAAGCTTTCTTT. Translation gives CASSLRNTEAFF.

The chain employs TRBV2 and TRBJ2-3; 11 bases fit TRBD1. There are 15 residues in the CDR3. V gave up 7 bases and J gave up 2 bases; unmatched junction bases: 5. From germline, CDR1 is SNHLY and CDR2 FYNNEI. The CDR3 sequence is CASTGQGATTDTQYF. The CDR3 nucleotides read TGTGCCAGCACCGGACAGGGGGCAACCACAGATACGCAGTATTTT.

The chain combines TRBV30 with TRBJ2-2; TRBD1 is a possible D gene (5 bases). Trimming removed 0 bases from V and 7 bases from J, with 9 bases in between. CDR1 is GTSNPN and CDR2 is SVGIG in the germline V gene (reference sequence). This CDR3 contains 13 residues. CDR3 sequence (DNA): TGTGCCTGGAGTGTAGGGGTCGGCGGGGAGCTGTTTTTT. The encoded protein is CAWSVGVGGELFF.

The chain recombines TRBV28 with TRBJ1-4; D perhaps matches TRBD1 (5 bases). V dropped 1 base and J dropped 7 bases, with 10 bases sitting between them. The length of the CDR3 is 14 residues. CDR1 is MDHEN, CDR2 SYDVKM, per germline. CDR3 protein: CASSLSRVGEKLFF. CDR3 in DNA: TGTGCCAGCAGTTTATCCAGGGTGGGTGAAAAACTGTTTTTT. Full variable domain (remainder filled in from reference TRBV28 and TRBJ1-4): DVKVTQSSRYLVKRTGEKVFLECVQDMDHENMFWYRQDPGLGLRLIYFSYDVKMKEKGDIPEGYSVSREKKERFSLILESASTNQTSMYLCASSLSRVGEKLFFGSGTQLSVL.

The V and J genes are TRBV19 and TRBJ2-1; the D gene is possibly TRBD2 (5 bases). The V end was cut by 3 bases, the J end by 9 bases, with 9 bases between. CDR1 is LNHDA and CDR2 is SQIVND in the germline V gene (reference sequence). The length of the CDR3 is 12 residues. For the CDR3, the DNA is TGTGCCAGTAGTATCGGGATTTCTGAGCAGTTCTTC. Its protein product is CASSIGISEQFF.

The DNA for the CDR3 is TGCGCCAGCAATCCCCGAGCCGGGGGGGGCTACAATGAGCAGTTCTTC. It is translated as CASNPRAGGGYNEQFF. J is TRBJ2-1 and V is TRBV5-1, with 8 bases lining up with TRBD2. This CDR3 spans 16 amino acids. Trimming removed 6 bases from V and 3 bases from J; junction bases left unmatched: 11. CDR1 and CDR2 (germline): SGHRS, YFSETQ.

J is TRBJ2-2 and V is TRBV12-3 or TRBV12-4; D is possibly TRBD2 (6 bases). CDR3 length: 13 amino acids. V shed 6 bases and J shed 4 bases, with 9 bases lying between them. CDR3 in amino acids: CASRVAVTGELFF. The CDR3 bases are TGTGCCAGCAGGGTAGCGGTCACCGGGGAGCTGTTTTTT.

V gene TRBV24-1 combines with J gene TRBJ2-5; 7 bases fit TRBD1. V was pared by 6 bases and J by 2 bases, with 5 bases of the junction left unmatched. Germline V gives CDR1 KGHDR, CDR2 SFDVKD. This CDR3 region has 14 residues. Here the CDR3 reads CATSPGTAQETQYF. The CDR3 bases are TGTGCCACCAGTCCGGGGACAGCTCAAGAGACCCAGTACTTC.

V is TRBV28 and J is TRBJ1-2, with 8 bases matching TRBD1. There are 13 residues in the CDR3. With V trimmed by 10 bases and J by 0 bases, 4 bases remained unmatched. Germline CDR1 MDHEN, CDR2 SYDVKM. CDR3 protein: CATDRGANYGYTF. CDR3 nucleotide sequence: TGTGCCACCGACAGGGGAGCTAACTATGGCTACACCTTC.

This sequence joins TRBV19 and TRBJ2-2; D gene uncertain. V gave up 1 base and J gave up 4 bases, with 13 bases separating them. The CDR3 totals 16 residues. The germline gives CDR1 LNHDA, CDR2 SQIVND (reference sequence). CDR3 nucleotide sequence: TGTGCCAGTAGTATAGTCCGCTTAGTCTCCACCGGGGAGCTGTTTTTT. Amino acid sequence: CASSIVRLVSTGELFF.

The V and J genes are TRBV7-2 and TRBJ2-3; D unresolved. CDR3 length equals 15 residues. CDR1 and CDR2 from the germline V gene are SGHTA and FQGNSA. V was trimmed by 3 bases and J by 5 bases, leaving 15 bases between them. The CDR3 sequence is CASSLRSEILDTQYF. Written as DNA, the CDR3 is TGTGCCAGCAGCTTGAGGTCCGAGATATTAGATACGCAGTATTTT. The whole variable domain, remainder taken from reference TRBV7-2 and TRBJ2-3, is GAGVSQSPSNKVTEKGKDVELRCDPISGHTALYWYRQSLGQGLEFLIYFQGNSAPDKSGLPSDRFSAERTGGSVSTLTIQRTQQEDSAVYLCASSLRSEILDTQYFGPGTRLTVL.

This clone was seen once. The genes are TRBV10-3 and TRBJ2-7; 7 bases match TRBD1. The germline V gene encodes CDR1 ENHRY and CDR2 SYGVKD. This CDR3 has 17 amino acids. After removal of 2 bases from V and 3 bases from J, the junction contained 13 bases not matched to a gene. CDR3 amino acids: CAISEHHRQGEFYEQYF. CDR3 nucleotide sequence: TGTGCCATCAGTGAGCATCATCGACAGGGAGAATTCTACGAGCAGTACTTC.

The chain combines TRBV6-5 with TRBJ1-3; D possibly corresponds to TRBD1 (6 bases). The germline CDR1 and CDR2 sequences are MNHEY and SVGAGI. The CDR3 is made up of 13 amino acids. Trimming took 8 bases from V and 1 from J, leaving 9 bases between them. The CDR3 sequence is CASRGASGNTIYF. CDR3 sequence (DNA): TGTGCCAGCCGGGGGGCATCTGGAAACACCATATATTTT.

This clone was seen a single time. V is TRBV29-1 and J is TRBJ2-7; no reliable D call. Germline V CDR1 and CDR2: SQVTM, ANQGSEA. Trimming took off 7 bases at V and 2 bases at J, with 21 bases between the two ends. The CDR3 is made up of 15 amino acids. The chain's CDR3 is CSASSRGLIPYEQYF. The CDR3 DNA sequence: TGCAGCGCTTCCAGTCGAGGCCTTATCCCCTACGAGCAGTACTTC.

Only one count was recorded for this clone. The chain recombines TRBV7-9 with TRBJ2-5; D is possibly TRBD2 (5 bases). This CDR3 is 14 amino acids long. Between the trimmed V and J ends, which lost 6 bases and 5 bases, there was a span of 16 bases. Germline-derived CDR1 and CDR2 are SEHNR and FQNEAQ (reference sequence). The CDR3 nucleotides read TGTGCCAGCAGACCAGTTTTATCGGGGGAGACCCAGTACTTC. Its translation is CASRPVLSGETQYF.

The CDR3 sequence: CASRGLGVAKNIQYF. The CDR3 bases are TGTGCCAGCAGGGGACTTGGAGTAGCCAAAAACATTCAGTACTTC. The chain recombines TRBV6-5 with TRBJ2-4; the D gene is possibly TRBD2 (6 bases). CDR3 length equals 15 residues. From germline, CDR1 is MNHEY and CDR2 SVGAGI. Trimming took 6 bases from V and 0 from J, leaving 12 bases between them.